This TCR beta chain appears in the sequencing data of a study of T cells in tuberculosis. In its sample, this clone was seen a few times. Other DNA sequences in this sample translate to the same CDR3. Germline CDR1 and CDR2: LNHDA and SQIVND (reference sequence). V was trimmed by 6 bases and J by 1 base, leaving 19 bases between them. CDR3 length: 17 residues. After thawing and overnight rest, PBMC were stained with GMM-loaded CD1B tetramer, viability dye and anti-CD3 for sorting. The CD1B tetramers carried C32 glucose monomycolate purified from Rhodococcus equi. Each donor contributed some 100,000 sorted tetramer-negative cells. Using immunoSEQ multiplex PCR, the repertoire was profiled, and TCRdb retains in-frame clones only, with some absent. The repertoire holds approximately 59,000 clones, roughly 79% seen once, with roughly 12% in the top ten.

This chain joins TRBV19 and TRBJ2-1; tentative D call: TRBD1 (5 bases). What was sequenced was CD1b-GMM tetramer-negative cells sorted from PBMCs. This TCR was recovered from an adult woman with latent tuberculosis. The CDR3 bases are TGTGCCAGTAGCCTTTTCCTGGGGCAAGTATCCTACAATGAGCAGTTCTTC. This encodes CASSLFLGQVSYNEQFF.